Below are 2 T cell receptor beta chains sequenced from a single sample in a study of regulatory dendritic cells for organ transplantation. Their antigens are not known. Measured with immunoSEQ multiplex PCR; TCRdb has only the in-frame clones, and not every one. The data hold about 10,000 clones, with roughly 65% observed a single time. Sorted subsets were CFSE-labeled and cultured approximately 5 days with allogeneic dendritic cells. Material: naive CD4+ T cells from blood cultured with dendritic cells. Subset meaning: CD45RA+ naive T cells. These receptors originate from a human donor in good health.

Only a few counts were recorded for this clone. The V gene is TRBV5-1, the J gene TRBJ2-1; TRBD1 agrees at 9 bases. V trimming: 3 bases; J trimming: 3 bases; junction bases outside the gene matches: 10. The CDR3 is made up of 17 amino acids. Germline values: CDR1 SGHRS, CDR2 YFSETQ. The CDR3 coding sequence is TGCGCCAGCAGCTCGCGCGGACAGGGGTTGGGCTACAATGAGCAGTTCTTC. Translation gives CASSSRGQGLGYNEQFF.

V gene TRBV7-2 combines with J gene TRBJ2-1, with TRBD1 identical over 7 bases. The trim removed 6 bases at V and 2 bases at J, leaving 7 bases unmatched. Germline loops: CDR1 SGHTA, CDR2 FQGNSA. This CDR3 spans 15 amino acids. The CDR3 here is CASSLTGTAYNEQFF. The CDR3 DNA follows: TGTGCCAGCAGTCTAACCGGGACAGCCTACAATGAGCAGTTCTTC.